The rows below give T cell receptor beta chains drawn from one sample of a study of T cell responses to AZD1222 COVID-19 vaccine. Libraries were prepared by immunoSEQ multiplex PCR; TCRdb keeps only in-frame clonotypes and omits some of them. The table lists around 80,000 clones, approximately 83% of them singletons, with more than 9% in the top ten. Source: peripheral blood, taken 28 days after the second AZD1222 dose. The receptors were sampled from an adult who received the AZD1222 COVID-19 vaccine. Each CDR3 is given with its conserved first and last residue. The D gene is left open where the match is weak. The listing skips clone size in some rows; elsewhere it reads once, few, many or a size class.

cdr3_nt cdr3_aa j_call clone_size v_call d_call
TGTGCCAGCAGCCAAGGAGAGGATGAAAAACTGTTTTTT CASSQGEDEKLFF TRBJ1-4 . TRBV3-1/TRBV3-2 .
TGTGCCAGTAGTGCAGGGACAGGGGATTCAACCGGGGAGCTGTTTTTT CASSAGTGDSTGELFF TRBJ2-2 . TRBV19 TRBD1
TGTGCCAGCTCACCGCAGTTCTCCGAGCAGTACTTC CASSPQFSEQYF TRBJ2-7 . TRBV18 .
TGTGCCAGCAGTCGTAACACTGAAGCTTTCTTT CASSRNTEAFF TRBJ1-1 few TRBV6-6 .
TGTGCCAGCAGTTACTCGAAGAGCTATGGCTACACCTTC CASSYSKSYGYTF TRBJ1-2 . TRBV6-5 .
TGCAGTGCTAGTAAAACCTCGAACGAGCAGTACTTC CSASKTSNEQYF TRBJ2-7 . TRBV20-1 .
TGCGCCAGCAGCCAAGACAGTGGACAGCGAACACCGGCGGTAGCTTTCTTT CASSQDSGQRTPAVAFF TRBJ1-1 . TRBV4-1 .
TGTGCCAGCAGTTACTCGACAGGGGAAGGTAAACTGTTTTTT CASSYSTGEGKLFF TRBJ1-4 . TRBV6-2/TRBV6-3 TRBD1
TGCGCCAGCAGCTTACGGGCACAAGAGACCCAGTACTTC CASSLRAQETQYF TRBJ2-5 . TRBV5-1 .
TGCAGCGTTAATGAACAGGGTTTCGGAAACACCATATATTTT CSVNEQGFGNTIYF TRBJ1-3 . TRBV29-1 .
TGTGCCAGCGGTATAAGGGGCGGACAGCCCCAGCATTTT CASGIRGGQPQHF TRBJ1-5 . TRBV6-6 .
TGTGCCAGCAGCGTAGTGGACCGTTACACTGAAGCTTTCTTT CASSVVDRYTEAFF TRBJ1-1 . TRBV9 .
TGTGCCAGTAACAATAGGCGGTCGACACTCATTAACTATGGCTACACCTTC CASNNRRSTLINYGYTF TRBJ1-2 . TRBV19 .
TGTGCCAGCAGCGAGACTCTCAGCCGGGACACCAAGCAGTACTTC CASSETLSRDTKQYF TRBJ2-7 once TRBV25-1 .
TGTGCCAGCTCCCGGGGACAGGGACTGGAAGCTTTCTTT CASSRGQGLEAFF TRBJ1-1 . TRBV18 TRBD1
TGTGCCAGCAGTTACACGTACGGGGGAACTGAAGCTTTCTTT CASSYTYGGTEAFF TRBJ1-1 . TRBV6-5 .
TGTGCCAGCACCTCCACCTTCGCCGGGGATGAAAAACTGTTTTTT CASTSTFAGDEKLFF TRBJ1-4 . TRBV28 .
TGTGCCAGCGGGTCGATTGCGCAGCCCCAGCATTTT CASGSIAQPQHF TRBJ1-5 . TRBV2 .
TGCGCCAGCAGCTTGGCACAGGGGGGTTATGGCTACACCTTC CASSLAQGGYGYTF TRBJ1-2 . TRBV5-1 TRBD1
TGCGCCAGCAGCCAGCCCTGGAACACTTACAATGAGCAGTTCTTC CASSQPWNTYNEQFF TRBJ2-1 many TRBV4-1 .
TGCAGTGCTAGTCAGCCCCGGGGTCACAATGAGCAGTTCTTC CSASQPRGHNEQFF TRBJ2-1 . TRBV20-1 .
TGTGCCAGCAGCTTAGGTCCGGGACGGAGAACTAATGAAAAACTGTTTTTT CASSLGPGRRTNEKLFF TRBJ1-4 . TRBV13 .
TGTGCCACCAGCAGAGAAGGACAGGGTTATGGCTACACCTTC CATSREGQGYGYTF TRBJ1-2 . TRBV15 TRBD1